Sequencing of this TCR beta chain was carried out in a study of early T cells in non-severe SARS-CoV-2 infection. Germline V gene data show CDR1 as SGHTA and CDR2 as FQGNSA. The CDR3 has 15 residues. Trimming removed 5 bases at V and 0 bases at J, with 11 bases between. This clonotype came up a few times. One entry per CDR3 protein results from TCRdb running MiXCR on the 5' RACE reads. The profile shows tens of thousands of distinct CDR3 sequences, about 10% of them singletons. This sequence was found in an adult who was a healthcare worker with PCR-confirmed SARS-CoV-2 infection or an uninfected control (not recorded which). Sequences were obtained from whole blood. The chain couples TRBV7-2 to TRBJ2-1; D is undetermined. The CDR3 bases are TGTGCCAGCAGCCCAGGTCCGAGCTCCTACAATGAGCAGTTCTTC. This gives the protein CASSPGPSSYNEQFF.